This TCR beta chain was obtained from a study of regulatory T cells in long-lasting Graves disease. About the research overall: Recently diagnosed Graves' patients had received antithyroid drugs for under 3 months.

Time point specified: newly diagnosed GD, antithyroid drugs for less than 3 months. RNA extracted from PBMCs served as the sequencing template. Points on this clonotype: Its antigen remains unknown.

Building the TCR beta libraries relied on iRepertoire HTBI primers, and CDR3 regions underwent Arm-PCR. TCRdb redid the calling of the multiplex PCR reads with MiXCR, one entry per CDR3 protein. This table has about 610,000 distinct CDR3 sequences, about 16% appearing once. This CDR3 has 13 amino acids. Germline-derived CDR1 and CDR2 are SGHKS and YYEKEE (reference sequence). Trimming left V 4 bases short and J 2 bases short, with 10 bases between. General observations from the study: Persistent disease preferred TRBV28, TRBJ1-2 and TRBJ2-5.

These records were also assigned to another study, of T cells in Graves' hyperthyroidism and ophthalmopathy. As that report states: Every diagnosis used clinical symptoms, serum thyroxine and TRAb, thyroid ultrasound and orbital computed tomography.

The rearrangement joins TRBV5-5 to TRBJ2-7; D is unclear. This TCR derives from a young man with Graves disease. The sequencing here drew on peripheral blood mononuclear cells (PBMCs), taken at new diagnosis, from a patient treated with antithyroid drugs. The CDR3 protein is CASSLVDPYEQYF. CDR3 in DNA: TGTGCCAGCAGCCTCGTGGACCCCTACGAGCAGTACTTC.